This T cell receptor (beta chain) was sequenced in a study of molecular identifiers for immune sequencing clone quantification. Study context: Replicates partitioned RNA from roughly 20,000 or 100,000 naive CD8 cells into five parts, sequencing four.

Findings and limits, study-wide: Among effectors, clones above 20 RNA copies held over 98% of molecules; among naive cells, under 1%.

This clonotype came up many times. Its specificity is unknown. The CDR3 loop spans 16 amino acids. The J segment lost 4 bases and the V segment lost 5 bases, leaving 9 bases of the junction unmatched. Per germline, CDR1 SGHTA and CDR2 FQGNSA. Researchers sorted naive CD8 T cells as cells that were CD8+CD4-CCR7+CD45RA+. Previously described methods and listed TCR primers produced bulk TCR libraries. TCRdb re-called the PCR reads with MiXCR, one entry per CDR3 protein. The sample carries approximately 550,000 distinct CDR3 sequences, roughly 24% recorded once. The specimen was naive CD8+ T cells from blood, with Jurkat cell RNA spiked in. The subset: FACS-sorted CD8+CD4-CCR7+CD45RA+ naive T cells. This sequence originates from a human donor in good health. Some libraries in this study had Jurkat cell RNA spiked in. The chain couples TRBV7-2 to TRBJ2-7, with 12 nucleotides matching TRBD2. This chain's CDR3 is CASSPPSGRVPYEQYF. The DNA for the CDR3 is TGTGCCAGCAGCCCGCCTAGCGGGAGGGTCCCTTACGAGCAGTACTTC. Variable domain in full (rest from reference TRBV7-2 and TRBJ2-7): GAGVSQSPSNKVTEKGKDVELRCDPISGHTALYWYRQSLGQGLEFLIYFQGNSAPDKSGLPSDRFSAERTGGSVSTLTIQRTQQEDSAVYLCASSPPSGRVPYEQYFGPGTRLTVT.